The sequence of this T cell receptor (beta chain) was determined in a study of OX40 agonist ivuxolimab in advanced cancers. For the study at large: Prior anti-PD-1, anti-PD-L1 or anti-CTLA-4 therapy did not bar entry, and roughly 40% had some. Whole-study results and caveats: The mean number of expanded clones was higher in CD8+ T cells than in CD4+.

Produced via immunoSEQ multiplex PCR; TCRdb's table is partial and in-frame only. The sample includes tens of thousands of clones, less than 90% of them seen just once. Germline V gene data show CDR1 as MNHEY and CDR2 as SMNVEV (reference sequence). V lost 4 bases and J 6 bases, leaving 13 bases between the germline ends. CDR3 length equals 14 residues. As to this clone: Its antigen is as yet unknown.

This TCR was recovered from an adult with an advanced solid tumor such as melanoma, head and neck, liver or kidney cancer. This material consisted of CD4+ or CD8+ T cells sorted from blood, taken in a trial of the OX40 agonist ivuxolimab. This sequence joins TRBV27 and TRBJ1-3, with D possibly TRBD1 on 6 matching bases. The DNA for the CDR3 is TGTGCCAGCAGTTCCGGGGCAGGGGAAAACACCATATATTTT. Protein sequence: CASSSGAGENTIYF.